The source of this T cell receptor (beta chain) is a study of CD8 T cells in ankylosing spondylitis. Study observations and caveats: CD8+ by phenotype, disease-linked clones were relatively rare in peripheral blood. Clones tied to disease were said to be significantly enriched in matched ankylosing spondylitis synovial fluid. Characteristic, it appeared, of ankylosing spondylitis blood was a TCR beta motif of about eight highly homologous variants.

This clonotype has at least ten counts. Its target is unknown. This CDR3 has 13 residues. V lost 6 bases, J lost 10 bases, and 16 bases lay in between. Germline V gene data show CDR1 as MNHEY and CDR2 as SVGAGI. Quantitative barcoded 5'-RACE was used to prepare TCR beta libraries. MiXCR, applied by TCRdb to the 5' RACE reads, yields one record per CDR3 protein. The top ten clones hold roughly 4% of a sample with some 200,000 distinct CDR3 sequences, approximately 18% of them seen once. The sequence came from a male donor aged 5-29 years with ankylosing spondylitis or in good health (not recorded which). Sequencing used blood, either unsorted or a sorted T cell fraction (not recorded which). The J gene is TRBJ2-1, the V gene TRBV6-5, with TRBD2 as a possible D gene (6 bases). For the CDR3, the DNA is TGTGCCAGCAGCCGTCCCGGGACTCAAGAGCAGTTCTTC. It is translated as CASSRPGTQEQFF.